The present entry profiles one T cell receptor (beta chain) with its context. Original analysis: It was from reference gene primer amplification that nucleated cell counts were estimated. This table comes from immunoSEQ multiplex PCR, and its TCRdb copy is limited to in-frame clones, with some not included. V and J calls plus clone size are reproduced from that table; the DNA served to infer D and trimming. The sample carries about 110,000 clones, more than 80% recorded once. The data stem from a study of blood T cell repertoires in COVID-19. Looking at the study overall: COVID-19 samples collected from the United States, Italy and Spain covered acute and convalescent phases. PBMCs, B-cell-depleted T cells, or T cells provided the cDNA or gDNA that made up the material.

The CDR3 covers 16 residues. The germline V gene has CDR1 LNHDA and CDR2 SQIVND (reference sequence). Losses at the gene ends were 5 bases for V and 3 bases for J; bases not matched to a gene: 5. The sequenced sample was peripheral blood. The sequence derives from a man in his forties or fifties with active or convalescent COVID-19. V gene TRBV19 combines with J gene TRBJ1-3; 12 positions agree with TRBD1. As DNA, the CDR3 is TGTGCCAGTAGTGGAAGGGACAGGGGGCATGGAAACACCATATATTTT. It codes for CASSGRDRGHGNTIYF. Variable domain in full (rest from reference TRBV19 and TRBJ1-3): DGGITQSPKYLFRKEGQNVTLSCEQNLNHDAMYWYRQDPGQGLRLIYYSQIVNDFQKGDIAEGYSVSREKKESFPLTVTSAQKNPTAFYLCASSGRDRGHGNTIYFGEGSWLTVV.